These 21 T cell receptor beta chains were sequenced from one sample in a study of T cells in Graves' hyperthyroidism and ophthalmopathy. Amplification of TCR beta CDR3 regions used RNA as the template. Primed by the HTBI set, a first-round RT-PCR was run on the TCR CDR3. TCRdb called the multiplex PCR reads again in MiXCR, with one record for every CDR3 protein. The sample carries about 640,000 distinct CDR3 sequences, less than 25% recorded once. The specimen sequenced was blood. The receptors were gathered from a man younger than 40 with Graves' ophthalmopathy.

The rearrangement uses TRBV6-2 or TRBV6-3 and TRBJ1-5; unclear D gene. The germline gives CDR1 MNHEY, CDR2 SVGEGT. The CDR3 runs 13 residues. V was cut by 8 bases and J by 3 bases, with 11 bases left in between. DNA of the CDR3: TGTGCCAGCGGAGGGCCTCCCAATCAGCCCCAGCATTTT. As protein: CASGGPPNQPQHF.

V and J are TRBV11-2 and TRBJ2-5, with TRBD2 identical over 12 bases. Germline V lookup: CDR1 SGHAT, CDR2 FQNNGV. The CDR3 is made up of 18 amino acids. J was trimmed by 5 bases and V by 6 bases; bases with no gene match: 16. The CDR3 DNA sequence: TGTGCCAGCAGAAGCAAGGGGCTAGCGGGAGGGTGGGTCGAGACCCAGTACTTC. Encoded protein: CASRSKGLAGGWVETQYF. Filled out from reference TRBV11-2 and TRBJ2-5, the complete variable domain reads EAGVAQSPRYKIIEKRQSVAFWCNPISGHATLYWYQQILGQGPKLLIQFQNNGVVDDSQLPKDRFSAERLKGVDSTLKIQPAKLEDSAVYLCASRSKGLAGGWVETQYFGPGTRLLVL.

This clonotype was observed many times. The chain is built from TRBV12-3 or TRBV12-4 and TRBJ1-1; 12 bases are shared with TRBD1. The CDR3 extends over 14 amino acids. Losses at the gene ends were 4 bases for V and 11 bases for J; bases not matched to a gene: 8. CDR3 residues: CASSWDRGQVKAFF. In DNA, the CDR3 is TGTGCCAGCAGTTGGGACAGGGGGCAGGTGAAGGCTTTCTTT.

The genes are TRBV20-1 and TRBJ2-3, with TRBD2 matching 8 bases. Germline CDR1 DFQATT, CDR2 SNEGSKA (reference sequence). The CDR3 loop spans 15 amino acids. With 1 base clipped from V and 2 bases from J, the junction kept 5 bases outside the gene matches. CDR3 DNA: TGCAGTGCTAGAGGGGGTAGCGGGAACACAGATACGCAGTATTTT. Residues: CSARGGSGNTDTQYF.

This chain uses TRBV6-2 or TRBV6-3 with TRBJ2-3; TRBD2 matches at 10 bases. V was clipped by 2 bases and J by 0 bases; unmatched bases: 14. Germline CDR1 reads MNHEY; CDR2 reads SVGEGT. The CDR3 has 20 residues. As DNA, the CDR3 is TGTGCCAGCAGTTACCCCACCACTAGCGGGAAGGGGCAGAGCACAGATACGCAGTATTTT. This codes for CASSYPTTSGKGQSTDTQYF.

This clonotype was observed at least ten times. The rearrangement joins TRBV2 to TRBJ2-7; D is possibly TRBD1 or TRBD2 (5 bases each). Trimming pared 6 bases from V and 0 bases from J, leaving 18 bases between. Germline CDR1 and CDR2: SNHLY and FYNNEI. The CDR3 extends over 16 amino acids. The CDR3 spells CASSRRGTVSSYEQYF. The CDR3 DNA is TGTGCCAGCAGCCGCCGTGGGACGGTGAGCTCCTACGAGCAGTACTTC.

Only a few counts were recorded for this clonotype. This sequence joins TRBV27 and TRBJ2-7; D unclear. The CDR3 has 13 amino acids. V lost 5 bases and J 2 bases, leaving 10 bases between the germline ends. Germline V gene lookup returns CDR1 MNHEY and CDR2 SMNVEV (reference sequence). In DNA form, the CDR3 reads TGTGCCAGCAGTGATAAGGGCCCCTACGAGCAGTACTTC. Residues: CASSDKGPYEQYF.

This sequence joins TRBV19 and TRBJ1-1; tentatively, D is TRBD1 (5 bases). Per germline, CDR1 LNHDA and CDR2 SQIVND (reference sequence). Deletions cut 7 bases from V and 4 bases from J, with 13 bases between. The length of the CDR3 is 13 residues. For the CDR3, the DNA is TGTGCCAGTAAGGACAAGTCGGGCACTGAAGCTTTCTTT. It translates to CASKDKSGTEAFF. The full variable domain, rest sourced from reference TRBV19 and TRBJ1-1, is DGGITQSPKYLFRKEGQNVTLSCEQNLNHDAMYWYRQDPGQGLRLIYYSQIVNDFQKGDIAEGYSVSREKKESFPLTVTSAQKNPTAFYLCASKDKSGTEAFFGQGTRLTVV.

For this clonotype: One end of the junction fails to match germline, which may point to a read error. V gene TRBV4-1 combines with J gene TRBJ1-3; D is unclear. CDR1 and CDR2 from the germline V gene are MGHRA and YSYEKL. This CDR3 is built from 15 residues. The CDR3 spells CAASAYYDSGNTIYF. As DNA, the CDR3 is TGTGCCGCCTCGGCTTACTACGACTCTGGAAACACCATATATTTT.

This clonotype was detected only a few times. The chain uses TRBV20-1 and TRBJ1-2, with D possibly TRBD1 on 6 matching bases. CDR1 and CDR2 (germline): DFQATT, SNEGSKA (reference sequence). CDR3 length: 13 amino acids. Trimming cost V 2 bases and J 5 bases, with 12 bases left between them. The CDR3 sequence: CSARIQGRYGYTF. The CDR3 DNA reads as TGCAGTGCTAGAATACAGGGCAGGTATGGCTACACCTTC.

The CDR3 coding sequence is TGTGCCAGCAGCTCAGTTCGCGGGGGGCGGTTGATCTACGAGCAGTACTTC. Residues: CASSSVRGGRLIYEQYF. This chain connects TRBV7-8 to TRBJ2-7; 8 bases agree with TRBD2. V was pared by 4 bases and J by 3 bases, with 14 bases of the junction left unmatched. Germline V gives CDR1 SGHVS, CDR2 FQNEAQ. The CDR3 runs to 17 residues.

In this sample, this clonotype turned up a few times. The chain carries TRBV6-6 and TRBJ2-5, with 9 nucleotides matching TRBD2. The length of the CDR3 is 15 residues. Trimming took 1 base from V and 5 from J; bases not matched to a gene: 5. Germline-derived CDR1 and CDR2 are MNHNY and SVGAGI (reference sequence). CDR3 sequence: CASSYWREGRETQYF. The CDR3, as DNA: TGTGCCAGCAGTTACTGGCGGGAGGGCCGGGAGACCCAGTACTTC.

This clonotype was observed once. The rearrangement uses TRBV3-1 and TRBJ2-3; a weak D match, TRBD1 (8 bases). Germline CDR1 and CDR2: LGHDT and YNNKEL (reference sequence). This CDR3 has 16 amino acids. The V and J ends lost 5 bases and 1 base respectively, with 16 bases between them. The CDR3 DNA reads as TGTGCCAGCAGCTCAGGGGGCGCGGGAGGCACAGATACGCAGTATTTT. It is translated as CASSSGGAGGTDTQYF.

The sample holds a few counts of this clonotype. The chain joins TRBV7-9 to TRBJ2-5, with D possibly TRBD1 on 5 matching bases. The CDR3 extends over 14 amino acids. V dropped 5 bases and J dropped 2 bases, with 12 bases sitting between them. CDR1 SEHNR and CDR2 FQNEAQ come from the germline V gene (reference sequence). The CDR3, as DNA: TGTGCCAGCAGCGTGTGGGGCGCGCAAGAGACCCAGTACTTC. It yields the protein CASSVWGAQETQYF.

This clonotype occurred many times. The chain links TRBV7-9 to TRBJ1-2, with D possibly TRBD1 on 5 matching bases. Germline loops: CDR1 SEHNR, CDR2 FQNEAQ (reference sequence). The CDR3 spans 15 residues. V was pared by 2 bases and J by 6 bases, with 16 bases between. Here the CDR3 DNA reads TGTGCCAGCAGCTTAAAGGGGCAGGGACGGAATGGCTACACCTTC. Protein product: CASSLKGQGRNGYTF.

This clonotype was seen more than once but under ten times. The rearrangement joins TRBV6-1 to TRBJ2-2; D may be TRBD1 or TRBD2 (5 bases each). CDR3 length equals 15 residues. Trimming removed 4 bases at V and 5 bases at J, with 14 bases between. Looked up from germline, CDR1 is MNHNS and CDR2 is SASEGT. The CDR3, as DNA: TGTGCCAGCAGTGTACAGGCCCCGGGGACCGGGGAGCTGTTTTTT. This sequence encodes CASSVQAPGTGELFF.

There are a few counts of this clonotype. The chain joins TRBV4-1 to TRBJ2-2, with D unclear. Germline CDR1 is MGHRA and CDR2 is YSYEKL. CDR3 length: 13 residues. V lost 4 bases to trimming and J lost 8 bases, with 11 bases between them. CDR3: CASSRQIGGELFF. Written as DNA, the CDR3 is TGCGCCAGCAGCCGACAAATAGGGGGGGAGCTGTTTTTT.

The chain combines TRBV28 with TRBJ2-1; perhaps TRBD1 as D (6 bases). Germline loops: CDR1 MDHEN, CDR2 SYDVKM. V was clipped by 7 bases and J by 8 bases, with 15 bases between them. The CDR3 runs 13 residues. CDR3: CASMGAPGHEQFF. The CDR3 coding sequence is TGTGCCAGCATGGGGGCTCCGGGGCATGAGCAGTTCTTC.

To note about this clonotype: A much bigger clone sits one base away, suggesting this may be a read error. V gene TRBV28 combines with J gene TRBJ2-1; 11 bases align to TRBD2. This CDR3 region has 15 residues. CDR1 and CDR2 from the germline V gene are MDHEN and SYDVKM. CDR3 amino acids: CASSSGTSGDNEQSF. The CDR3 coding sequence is TGTGCCAGCAGTTCTGGGACTAGCGGCGACAATGAGCAGTCCTTC.

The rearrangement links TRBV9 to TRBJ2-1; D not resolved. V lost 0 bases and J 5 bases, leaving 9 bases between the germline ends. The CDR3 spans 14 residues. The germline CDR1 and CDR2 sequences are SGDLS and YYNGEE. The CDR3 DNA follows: TGTGCCAGCAGCGTAGGAGACGGCAACAATGAGCAGTTCTTC. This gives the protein CASSVGDGNNEQFF. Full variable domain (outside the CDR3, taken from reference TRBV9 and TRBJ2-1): DSGVTQTPKHLITATGQRVTLRCSPRSGDLSVYWYQQSLDQGLQFLIQYYNGEERAKGNILERFSAQQFPDLHSELNLSSLELGDSALYFCASSVGDGNNEQFFGPGTRLTVL.

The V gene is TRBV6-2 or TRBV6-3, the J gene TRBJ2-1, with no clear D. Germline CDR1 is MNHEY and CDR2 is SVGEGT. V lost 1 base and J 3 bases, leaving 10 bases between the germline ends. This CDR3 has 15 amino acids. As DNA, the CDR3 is TGTGCCAGCAGTTACTGGGTAGAATACTACAATGAGCAGTTCTTC. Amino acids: CASSYWVEYYNEQFF.